These 31 T cell receptor beta chains originate from one sample sequenced in a study of CD8+CD57+ T cells in acquired aplastic anemia. TCR beta VDJ and CDR3 were profiled, and genomic DNA was the template. TCRdb re-derived calls from the reads in MiXCR, one entry per CDR3 protein. The sample carries fewer than 250,000 distinct CDR3 sequences, approximately 49% recorded once. Source material: sorted CD4+, CD8+, or CD8+CD57+ T cells (not recorded which) from PBMCs. The receptors were sampled from a human donor in good health, serving as a control.

The chain employs TRBV12-3 or TRBV12-4 and TRBJ2-5, with TRBD2 identical over 8 bases. The CDR3 runs to 15 residues. The junction had 1 base not matched to a gene; V was cut back by 1 base and J by 0 bases. The CDR3 region is CASSLGGGYQETQYF. CDR3 nucleotide sequence: TGTGCCAGCAGTTTAGGCGGGGGGTACCAAGAGACCCAGTACTTC.

About this clonotype: Since a much larger clone is just one base distant, this may be a read error. V gene TRBV7-9 combines with J gene TRBJ2-7; 11 nucleotides agree with TRBD1. From germline, CDR1 is SEHNR and CDR2 FQNEAQ (reference sequence). V lost 7 bases and J lost 7; bases outside the gene matches: 15. The length of the CDR3 is 16 residues. CDR3 bases: TGTGCCAGCACCCCGGGACAGGGGGAGTTATATGGTGAGCAGTACTTC. Encoded protein: CASTPGQGELYGEQYF.

This rearrangement joins TRBV6-5 to TRBJ2-2, with D possibly matching TRBD2 (6 bases). The CDR3 is made up of 14 amino acids. Germline CDR1 is MNHEY and CDR2 is SVGAGI. Trimming removed 5 bases from V and 1 base from J, with 8 bases in between. The CDR3 loop reads CASSHGGNTGELFF. CDR3 coding DNA: TGTGCCAGCAGTCACGGGGGGAACACCGGGGAGCTGTTTTTT.

In its sample, this clonotype was seen many times. V and J are TRBV6-1 and TRBJ1-2, with 9 nucleotides matching TRBD1. The CDR3 sequence is 14 residues long. J was trimmed by 6 bases and V by 5 bases; bases with no gene match: 7. Germline V gene sequence: CDR1 MNHNS, CDR2 SASEGT. This CDR3 is CASSFRDRADGYTF. The CDR3 DNA reads as TGTGCCAGCAGTTTTCGGGACAGGGCGGATGGCTACACCTTC.

The sample holds a few counts of this clonotype. The chain is built from TRBV6-2 or TRBV6-3 and TRBJ1-1; D gene unclear. The length of the CDR3 is 15 residues. Germline CDR1 MNHEY, CDR2 SVGEGT. Trimming shortened V by 7 bases and J by 1 base, and 16 bases separated the two germline ends. CDR3: CASTLVVTPNTEAFF. CDR3 bases: TGTGCCAGCACCCTAGTTGTCACTCCGAACACTGAAGCTTTCTTT.

This clonotype was counted many times. The chain joins TRBV28 to TRBJ1-5, with no clear D. V shed 7 bases and J shed 8 bases, with 6 bases lying between them. Germline V CDR1 and CDR2: MDHEN, SYDVKM. The CDR3 is 10 amino acids. The CDR3 DNA follows: TGTGCCAGCAACCTGGAGCCCCAGCATTTT. This codes for CASNLEPQHF.

The V and J genes are TRBV4-3 and TRBJ1-1, with a tentative D call TRBD1 (6 bases). This CDR3 spans 15 amino acids. Trimming cost V 0 bases and J 8 bases, with 16 bases left between them. Germline-derived CDR1 and CDR2 are LGHNA and YSLEER. CDR3 protein: CASSQDPGQTREAFF. Written as DNA, the CDR3 is TGCGCCAGCAGCCAAGACCCCGGACAGACGCGGGAAGCTTTCTTT.

This clonotype was recorded at least ten times. The genes are TRBV18 and TRBJ2-5; tentative D call: TRBD1 (6 bases). V lost 3 bases, J lost 6 bases, and 11 bases lay in between. This CDR3 is 13 amino acids long. Germline-derived CDR1 and CDR2 are KGHSH and LQKENI. Written as DNA, the CDR3 is TGTGCCAGCTCACCTGGACAGACCAAGACCCAGTACTTC. This translates into CASSPGQTKTQYF.

This clonotype appeared many times. V usage is TRBV6-2 or TRBV6-3 and J usage is TRBJ1-2, with no clear D. CDR1 is MNHEY, CDR2 SVGEGT, per germline. This CDR3 is 14 amino acids long. The germline V and J ends were trimmed by 5 bases and 3 bases, with 13 bases remaining between them. The CDR3 sequence is CASSGSGVDYGYTF. The CDR3 coding sequence is TGTGCCAGCAGTGGCAGTGGCGTTGACTATGGCTACACCTTC.

This sequence joins TRBV24-1 and TRBJ2-7, with 7 bases identical to TRBD2. The CDR3 extends over 13 amino acids. Germline CDR1 reads KGHDR; CDR2 reads SFDVKD. Losses at the gene ends were 5 bases for V and 5 bases for J; bases not matched to a gene: 5. DNA for the CDR3: TGTGCCACCAGTGCGGGGGGAGGAAACGAGCAGTACTTC. Residues: CATSAGGGNEQYF.

V gene TRBV7-9 combines with J gene TRBJ1-6; 10 nucleotides match TRBD1. The V and J ends lost 2 bases and 9 bases, in that order; junction bases with no gene match: 7. Germline assignment: CDR1 SEHNR and CDR2 FQNEAQ (reference sequence). The CDR3 is 16 amino acids. CDR3 bases: TGTGCCAGCAGCTTACCCCGGGACAGGGGTTTTTCACCCCTCCACTTT. It encodes CASSLPRDRGFSPLHF.

This clonotype was detected ten times or more. V usage is TRBV14 and J usage is TRBJ2-3; either TRBD1 or TRBD2 may supply D (5 bases each). This CDR3 spans 14 amino acids. Deletions cut 1 base from V and 4 bases from J, with 9 bases between. CDR1 is SGHDN and CDR2 is FVKESK in the germline V gene. The DNA for the CDR3 is TGTGCCAGCAGCCAAGGGGGGTGGCCAGATACGCAGTATTTT. It is translated as CASSQGGWPDTQYF.

This clonotype came up a few times. This sequence joins TRBV28 and TRBJ2-7; D may be TRBD1 or TRBD2 (5 bases each). Germline loops: CDR1 MDHEN, CDR2 SYDVKM. V was trimmed by 2 bases and J by 5 bases, leaving 16 bases between them. The CDR3 is made up of 15 amino acids. The CDR3 DNA sequence: TGTGCCAGCAGTTTACAGGGACCCAGGTCCCACGAGCAGTACTTC. Its protein is CASSLQGPRSHEQYF.

The chain recombines TRBV28 with TRBJ2-5; D is perhaps TRBD2 (7 bases). The CDR3 length is 15 residues. V lost 3 bases, J lost 2 bases, and 13 bases lay in between. In germline, CDR1 is MDHEN, CDR2 SYDVKM. DNA of the CDR3: TGTGCCAGCAGTTTCTCGGGGGGCCCACAAGAGACCCAGTACTTC. Translating gives CASSFSGGPQETQYF.

The J gene is TRBJ1-1, the V gene TRBV19; D possibly corresponds to TRBD1 (5 bases). Germline CDR1 and CDR2: LNHDA and SQIVND (reference sequence). V lost 10 bases to trimming and J lost 3 bases, with 15 bases between them. This CDR3 contains 13 residues. CDR3: CATAGFYDTEAFF. Written as DNA, the CDR3 is TGTGCCACGGCAGGGTTTTACGACACTGAAGCTTTCTTT.

This clonotype was picked up many times. This sequence joins TRBV5-4 and TRBJ2-3; 7 nucleotides align to TRBD1. J lost 0 bases, V lost 0 bases, and 10 bases had no gene match. The germline CDR1 and CDR2 sequences are SGHNT and YYREEE (reference sequence). This CDR3 comprises 18 residues. The CDR3 nucleotides are TGTGCCAGCAGCTTGGGGACCTGGGACAGATGGAGCACAGATACGCAGTATTTT. It translates to CASSLGTWDRWSTDTQYF.

In regard to this clonotype: The junction departs from germline at one end; a sequencing error may be responsible. The chain uses TRBV7-9 and TRBJ2-1; tentative D call: TRBD1 (6 bases). This CDR3 has 12 amino acids. Looked up from germline, CDR1 is SEHNR and CDR2 is FQNEAQ (reference sequence). CDR3 coding DNA: TGCGCCAGCGGCTTGCAGGGGACTGAGCAGTTCTTC. Amino acids: CASGLQGTEQFF. The full variable domain, in which reference TRBV7-9 and TRBJ2-1 provide the parts outside the CDR3, is DTGVSQNPRHKITKRGQNVTFRCDPISEHNRLYWYRQTLGQGPEFLTYFQNEAQLEKSRLLSDRFSAERPKGSFSTLEIQRTEQGDSAMYLCASGLQGTEQFFGPGTRLTVL.

Only a few counts were recorded for this clonotype. A single base separates this from a much larger clone, so it may be a read error. The chain carries TRBV5-1 and TRBJ2-7, with D perhaps matching TRBD1 or TRBD2 (5 bases each). The V end lost 4 bases, the J end lost 2 bases, and 19 bases lay between the germline ends. Germline values: CDR1 SGHRS, CDR2 YFSETQ. The CDR3 length is 16 residues. The CDR3 bases are TGCGCCAGCAGCCAAGAATGGGGGTACGTTCCCTACGAGCAGTACTTC. Amino acids: CASSQEWGYVPYEQYF.

This chain connects TRBV27 to TRBJ2-7; 10 bases map to TRBD2. The CDR3 covers 13 residues. Per germline, CDR1 MNHEY and CDR2 SMNVEV (reference sequence). V lost 8 bases, J lost 7 bases, and 8 bases stayed unmatched. The CDR3 nucleotides read TGTGCCAGCCGGACTAGCGGCTCCGGGGAGCAGTACTTC. Protein product: CASRTSGSGEQYF.

The chain recombines TRBV7-9 with TRBJ1-6; D is unclear. V lost 9 bases and J lost 10, with 19 bases in between. The CDR3 is 14 amino acids. The V gene's germline CDR1 is SEHNR and CDR2 FQNEAQ (reference sequence). CDR3 protein: CASSIDPLGSPLHF. CDR3 coding DNA: TGTGCCAGTAGTATAGACCCTCTGGGGTCACCCCTCCACTTT.

The chain has TRBV20-1 and TRBJ2-3; the match to TRBD2 covers 7 bases. The CDR3 spans 16 residues. V dropped 3 bases and J dropped 3; count of bases not matched to a gene: 12. From germline, CDR1 is DFQATT and CDR2 SNEGSKA (reference sequence). CDR3 in amino acids: CSASEDGGGQTDTQYF. The CDR3 region has the DNA TGCAGTGCTAGCGAGGACGGGGGAGGGCAGACAGATACGCAGTATTTT.

This clonotype has at least ten counts. V gene TRBV4-3 combines with J gene TRBJ1-2; no clear D gene. CDR3 length: 14 amino acids. Germline V gives CDR1 LGHNA, CDR2 YSLEER. Trimming took off 3 bases at V and 0 bases at J, with 8 bases between the two ends. The CDR3 region has the DNA TGCGCCAGCAGCCACCTTACAGCTAACTATGGCTACACCTTC. This gives the protein CASSHLTANYGYTF.

This clonotype appeared many times. The chain joins TRBV5-1 to TRBJ2-7; TRBD1 matches 10 bases. V dropped 5 bases and J dropped 0; count of bases not matched to a gene: 2. Germline V gene sequence: CDR1 SGHRS, CDR2 YFSETQ. This CDR3 is built from 14 residues. Here the CDR3 reads CASSGTGVSYEQYF. CDR3 coding DNA: TGCGCCAGCAGTGGGACAGGGGTCTCCTACGAGCAGTACTTC.

V usage is TRBV7-2 and J usage is TRBJ2-6; 8 bases match TRBD1. Losses at the gene ends were 2 bases for V and 2 bases for J; bases not matched to a gene: 5. The CDR3 covers 17 residues. Looked up from germline, CDR1 is SGHTA and CDR2 is FQGNSA. CDR3 DNA: TGTGCCAGCAGCTTAACCGGACAGGGTGCTGGGGCCAACGTCCTGACTTTC. Protein product: CASSLTGQGAGANVLTF.

Worth noting for this clonotype: This sequence may be a read error, since a much larger clone differs from it by one base. The chain employs TRBV20-1 and TRBJ1-2; D might be TRBD1 (5 bases). V lost 5 bases to trimming and J lost 5 bases, with 21 bases between them. The CDR3 extends over 15 amino acids. In germline, CDR1 is DFQATT, CDR2 SNEGSKA (reference sequence). The CDR3 DNA follows: TGCAGTGCTCCCGGCGGGGCATACGATCTTTATGGCTACACCTTC. Translating gives CSAPGGAYDLYGYTF.

This clonotype was seen once. The CDR3 nucleotides read TGTGCCAGCAGCCCCCAGGGGAACGGTGGTTCACCCCTCCACTTT. This translates into CASSPQGNGGSPLHF. The chain combines TRBV25-1 with TRBJ1-6; D possibly corresponds to TRBD1 (6 bases). Germline V lookup: CDR1 MGHDK, CDR2 SYGVNS. This CDR3 spans 15 amino acids. V was clipped by 6 bases and J by 9 bases, with 18 bases between them. The full variable domain, rest sourced from reference TRBV25-1 and TRBJ1-6, is EADIYQTPRYLVIGTGKKITLECSQTMGHDKMYWYQQDPGMELHLIHYSYGVNSTEKGDLSSESTVSRIRTEHFPLTLESARPSHTSQYLCASSPQGNGGSPLHFGNGTRLTVT.

This chain uses TRBV4-2 with TRBJ2-3; D is ambiguous. This CDR3 is 13 amino acids long. Trimming left V 0 bases short and J 4 bases short, with 5 bases between. Germline CDR1 LGHNA, CDR2 YNFKEQ. The CDR3 reads CASSQEVADTQYF. CDR3 DNA sequence: TGTGCCAGCAGCCAAGAAGTGGCAGATACGCAGTATTTT.

The V and J genes are TRBV9 and TRBJ2-7, with 10 positions matching TRBD1. The V gene end was trimmed by 4 bases and the J gene end by 6 bases; junction bases not matched to a gene: 13. CDR1 is SGDLS and CDR2 is YYNGEE in the germline V gene. This CDR3 comprises 16 residues. CDR3 region: CASSPRAGTGVPEQYF. As DNA, the CDR3 is TGTGCCAGCAGCCCACGAGCCGGGACAGGGGTCCCCGAGCAGTACTTC.

The CDR3 DNA follows: TGTGCCAGCAGTGACGGACAGGGTGTTGACGAGCAGTACTTC. Its protein product is CASSDGQGVDEQYF. The V and J genes are TRBV6-1 and TRBJ2-7; 8 nucleotides match TRBD1. Germline V gene lookup returns CDR1 MNHNS and CDR2 SASEGT. With V trimmed by 3 bases and J by 5 bases, 6 bases remained unmatched. This CDR3 has 14 residues.

Note on this clonotype: As the CDR3 is not closed by the conserved phenylalanine or tryptophan, this likely results from a read error. The chain joins TRBV15 to TRBJ1-1, with 7 bases that match TRBD1. Germline V gene sequence: CDR1 LNHNV, CDR2 YYDKDF (reference sequence). This CDR3 spans 17 amino acids. Germline trimming cut 3 bases from V and 3 bases from J; bases unmatched to any gene: 13. The chain's CDR3 is CATSRTGLVGGHTEAFS. In DNA, the CDR3 is TGTGCCACCAGCAGGACAGGGCTTGTGGGGGGCCACACTGAAGCTTTCTCT.

The V and J genes are TRBV7-2 and TRBJ2-1; 8 bases match TRBD2. V lost 2 bases and J lost 2; bases outside the gene matches: 2. Germline values: CDR1 SGHTA, CDR2 FQGNSA. The CDR3 length is 15 residues. CDR3 in amino acids: CASSLQAGAYNEQFF. DNA for the CDR3: TGTGCCAGCAGCTTACAAGCGGGGGCCTACAATGAGCAGTTCTTC.